Following are 5 T cell receptor beta chains from one sample sequenced in a study of beta chain features in type 1 diabetes. Investigators reverse transcribed all isolated RNA, so they sequenced expressed TCRB transcripts. TCRdb's table, derived via immunoSEQ multiplex PCR, lists solely in-frame clones and lacks some. The sample contains 300,000 to 450,000 clones, 10% to 15% of which appear only once. Sequenced material: naive CD4+ T cells from blood. These TCRs come from a man between 18 and 35 years old in good health.

The rearrangement uses TRBV27 and TRBJ1-1; no definite D call. The V and J ends lost 6 bases and 3 bases respectively, with 14 bases between them. The CDR3 has 14 amino acids. Germline V gene sequence: CDR1 MNHEY, CDR2 SMNVEV (reference sequence). This CDR3 is CASSPVQRDTEAFF. In DNA, the CDR3 is TGTGCCAGCAGCCCGGTACAACGGGACACTGAAGCTTTCTTT.

This clone was counted a few times. The chain combines TRBV29-1 with TRBJ1-2, with a possible D match to TRBD1 (6 bases). Per the germline V gene, CDR1 is SQVTM and CDR2 is ANQGSEA. Trimming took off 7 bases at V and 2 bases at J, with 20 bases between the two ends. This CDR3 is built from 15 residues. CDR3 region: CSAGAPGERNYGYTF. The CDR3 DNA reads as TGCAGCGCTGGGGCCCCAGGGGAAAGGAACTATGGCTACACCTTC.

This clone was recorded a few times. The chain links TRBV9 to TRBJ2-3; 10 nucleotides align to TRBD1. This CDR3 region has 17 residues. Germline loops: CDR1 SGDLS, CDR2 YYNGEE. After removal of 4 bases from V and 4 bases from J, the junction contained 12 bases not matched to a gene. The CDR3 sequence is CASSINPGTGVADTQYF. CDR3 DNA sequence: TGTGCCAGCAGCATCAATCCCGGGACAGGGGTCGCAGATACGCAGTATTTT. Full variable domain (rest looked up from reference TRBV9 and TRBJ2-3): DSGVTQTPKHLITATGQRVTLRCSPRSGDLSVYWYQQSLDQGLQFLIQYYNGEERAKGNILERFSAQQFPDLHSELNLSSLELGDSALYFCASSINPGTGVADTQYFGPGTRLTVL.

The J gene is TRBJ1-2, the V gene TRBV5-6, with 8 bases that match TRBD1. The V gene end was trimmed by 0 bases and the J gene end by 0 bases; junction bases not matched to a gene: 1. Germline CDR1 and CDR2: SGHDT and YYEEEE. This CDR3 spans 15 amino acids. This chain's CDR3 is CASSLEQGANYGYTF. The CDR3 coding sequence is TGTGCCAGCAGCTTGGAACAGGGGGCTAACTATGGCTACACCTTC.

This chain connects TRBV30 to TRBJ2-2, with no clear D. V was trimmed by 2 bases and J by 3 bases, leaving 10 bases between them. Per germline, CDR1 GTSNPN and CDR2 SVGIG (reference sequence). CDR3 length: 14 amino acids. The CDR3 here is CAWSPNRHTGELFF. The CDR3 DNA reads as TGTGCCTGGAGTCCGAACAGACACACCGGGGAGCTGTTTTTT.